This T cell receptor beta chain emerged from a study of radiotherapy plus CTLA-4 blockade in lung cancer. Germline V gene sequence: CDR1 SGHDT, CDR2 YYEEEE. The CDR3 contains 18 residues. V trimming: 0 bases; J trimming: 5 bases; junction bases outside the gene matches: 11. Generated by immunoSEQ multiplex PCR, the TCRdb table keeps only in-frame clones and is missing some. The sample has about 73,000 clones; about nine tenths are singletons. The source of this sequence is a human donor with non-small cell lung cancer that progressed on radiotherapy plus ipilimumab. The material was peripheral blood, obtained from a patient treated with radiotherapy plus ipilimumab. This chain connects TRBV5-6 to TRBJ2-2; 9 bases map to TRBD2. CDR3 nucleotide sequence: TGTGCCAGCAGCTTGGACCGGCTAGCGGGAAGTTATACCGGGGAGCTGTTTTTT. Protein product: CASSLDRLAGSYTGELFF.